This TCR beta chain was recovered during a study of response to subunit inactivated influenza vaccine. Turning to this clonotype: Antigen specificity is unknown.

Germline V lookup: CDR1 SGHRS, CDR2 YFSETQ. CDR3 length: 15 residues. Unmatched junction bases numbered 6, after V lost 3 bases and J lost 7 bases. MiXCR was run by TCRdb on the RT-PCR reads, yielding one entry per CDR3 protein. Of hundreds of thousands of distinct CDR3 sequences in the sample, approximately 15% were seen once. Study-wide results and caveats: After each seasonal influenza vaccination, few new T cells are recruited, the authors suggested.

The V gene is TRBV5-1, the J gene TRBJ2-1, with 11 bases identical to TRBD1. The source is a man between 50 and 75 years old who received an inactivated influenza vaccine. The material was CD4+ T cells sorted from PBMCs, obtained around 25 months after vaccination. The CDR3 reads CASSSGQGVGNEQFF. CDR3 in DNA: TGCGCCAGCAGCTCGGGACAGGGGGTGGGAAATGAGCAGTTCTTC.